Each of the 20 T cell receptor beta chains below was sequenced from the same sample in a study of shared clonotypes between healthy human individuals. This table comes from immunoSEQ multiplex PCR, and its TCRdb copy is limited to in-frame clones, with some not included. Among approximately 650,000 clones listed, nearly 97% were seen once. Only CD45RO-negative cells positively selected for CCR7 counted as naive CD8 cells, so terminally differentiated effector memory CD45RA+ cells were excluded. Source material: naive CD8+ T cells sorted from blood. All receptors derive from a young woman in good health.

V gene TRBV6-5 combines with J gene TRBJ1-2, with 7 bases fitting TRBD1. J was trimmed by 7 bases and V by 5 bases; bases with no gene match: 7. CDR1 is MNHEY and CDR2 is SVGAGI in the germline V gene. The CDR3 is 13 amino acids. The CDR3 DNA follows: TGTGCCAGCAGTAACACAGGGGCAGTTGGCTACACCTTC. Amino acid sequence: CASSNTGAVGYTF.

The gene calls are TRBV10-3 and TRBJ2-2; 7 nucleotides match TRBD1. Trimming took 10 bases from V and 3 from J; bases not matched to a gene: 5. The CDR3 spans 13 residues. Germline CDR1 is ENHRY and CDR2 is SYGVKD. The DNA for the CDR3 is TGTGCCACCCTAGGGGGCGACACCGGGGAGCTGTTTTTT. It codes for CATLGGDTGELFF.

The J gene is TRBJ1-3, the V gene TRBV9; no clear D. The CDR3 sequence is 14 residues long. The germline CDR1 and CDR2 sequences are SGDLS and YYNGEE. Trimming took off 4 bases at V and 3 bases at J, with 11 bases between the two ends. DNA for the CDR3: TGTGCCAGCAGCTCTACCGCTGGTGGAAACACCATATATTTT. It specifies CASSSTAGGNTIYF.

The chain recombines TRBV9 with TRBJ2-5; the match to TRBD2 covers 11 bases. Near its end, the DNA agrees better with TRBJ2-7, so the J call may be wrong. CDR1 and CDR2 from the germline V gene are SGDLS and YYNGEE. The CDR3 sequence is 14 residues long. The CDR3 coding sequence is TGTGCCAGCAGCGTATTAGCGGGAGGGGACGAGCAGTACTTC. The encoded protein is CASSVLAGGDEQYF.

The V call is TRBV7-9, the J call TRBJ2-3; perhaps TRBD2 as D (5 bases). V dropped 5 bases and J dropped 2 bases, with 20 bases sitting between them. Germline V gene sequence: CDR1 SEHNR, CDR2 FQNEAQ (reference sequence). This CDR3 has 17 amino acids. The CDR3 loop is CASSAIGYSGLTDTQYF. The CDR3 DNA reads as TGTGCCAGCAGCGCCATAGGGTACAGCGGCCTCACAGATACGCAGTATTTT.

A note on this clone: In the same sample, other DNA sequences code for this CDR3. CDR3 amino acids: CASSYRGNTEAFF. The CDR3 coding sequence is TGTGCCAGCAGTTACCGGGGCAACACTGAAGCTTTCTTT. The genes are TRBV6-5 and TRBJ1-1, with D perhaps matching TRBD1 (5 bases). Between the trimmed V and J ends, which lost 2 bases and 2 bases, there was a span of 6 bases. This CDR3 is 13 amino acids long. Germline CDR1 and CDR2: MNHEY and SVGAGI.

The chain combines TRBV5-6 with TRBJ2-1, with a tentative D call TRBD2 (6 bases). This CDR3 region has 15 residues. The V gene's germline CDR1 is SGHDT and CDR2 YYEEEE. Trimming left V 0 bases short and J 5 bases short, with 12 bases between. This chain's CDR3 is CASSLGEREDNEQFF. The DNA of the CDR3 is TGTGCCAGCAGCTTGGGAGAGAGGGAGGACAATGAGCAGTTCTTC.

The rearrangement uses TRBV28 and TRBJ2-5, with 7 bases lining up with TRBD1. The junction had 8 bases not matched to a gene; V was cut back by 5 bases and J by 2 bases. This CDR3 has 15 amino acids. CDR1 and CDR2 (germline): MDHEN, SYDVKM. The CDR3 nucleotides read TGTGCCAGCAGTCTTTGGGGGACAGAGCAAGAGACCCAGTACTTC. This translates into CASSLWGTEQETQYF.

The V and J genes are TRBV4-1 and TRBJ2-5; TRBD2 matches 10 bases. Trimming at V came to 0 bases and at J to 3 bases, leaving 16 bases not matched to a gene. The CDR3 contains 20 residues. Germline lookup yields CDR1 MGHRA and CDR2 YSYEKL. CDR3 nucleotides: TGCGCCAGCAGCCAAGATAGGCTAGCGGGAGTCGGGGCGATCAAAGAGACCCAGTACTTC. This encodes CASSQDRLAGVGAIKETQYF.

The chain links TRBV9 to TRBJ2-7; D may correspond to TRBD1 or TRBD2 (5 bases each). The germline gives CDR1 SGDLS, CDR2 YYNGEE. V lost 0 bases and J lost 2, with 9 bases in between. This CDR3 has 14 amino acids. CDR3 region: CASSVDGDPYEQYF. DNA of the CDR3: TGTGCCAGCAGCGTAGATGGGGACCCCTACGAGCAGTACTTC. The full variable domain, rest sourced from reference TRBV9 and TRBJ2-7, is DSGVTQTPKHLITATGQRVTLRCSPRSGDLSVYWYQQSLDQGLQFLIQYYNGEERAKGNILERFSAQQFPDLHSELNLSSLELGDSALYFCASSVDGDPYEQYFGPGTRLTVT.

CDR3 in DNA: TGCAGCGTTGAGTCGGGATTCCACGAGCAGTACTTC. This sequence encodes CSVESGFHEQYF. The chain recombines TRBV29-1 with TRBJ2-7; possible D gene TRBD2, 5 bases. V was pared by 3 bases and J by 5 bases, with 11 bases between. There are 12 residues in the CDR3. Germline V gene data show CDR1 as SQVTM and CDR2 as ANQGSEA.

This clone has a handful of counts. The rearrangement joins TRBV4-1 to TRBJ1-5; D remains unclear. The CDR3 covers 14 residues. Trimming left V 4 bases short and J 2 bases short, with 9 bases between. The V gene's germline CDR1 is MGHRA and CDR2 YSYEKL. The CDR3 bases are TGCGCCAGCAGCCCCGGGATAGGCAATCAGCCCCAGCATTTT. Encoded protein: CASSPGIGNQPQHF.

The gene calls are TRBV15 and TRBJ2-3; D remains unclear. V was cut by 0 bases and J by 0 bases, with 7 bases left in between. The germline V gene has CDR1 LNHNV and CDR2 YYDKDF (reference sequence). CDR3 length: 15 residues. CDR3 in amino acids: CATSRDQASTDTQYF. In nucleotides, the CDR3 is TGTGCCACCAGCAGAGATCAGGCAAGCACAGATACGCAGTATTTT.

The V gene is TRBV28, the J gene TRBJ2-5; TRBD2 is a possible D gene (6 bases). This CDR3 is 15 amino acids long. Trimming left V 4 bases short and J 5 bases short, with 17 bases between. In germline, CDR1 is MDHEN, CDR2 SYDVKM. The CDR3 reads CASSWLRGGAETQYF. The CDR3, as DNA: TGTGCCAGCAGTTGGTTACGGGGCGGGGCGGAGACCCAGTACTTC.

The chain links TRBV5-8 to TRBJ2-7; D uncertain. The germline V and J ends were trimmed by 4 bases and 3 bases, with 17 bases remaining between them. Germline V CDR1 and CDR2: SGHTS, YDEGEE. The CDR3 covers 15 residues. The CDR3, as DNA: TGTGCCAGCAGCCAACTGACCGCCGCGGTCTACGAGCAGTACTTC. It is translated as CASSQLTAAVYEQYF.

The chain carries TRBV28 and TRBJ2-1, with 11 positions matching TRBD2. This CDR3 is built from 15 residues. Looked up from germline, CDR1 is MDHEN and CDR2 is SYDVKM. The V gene end was trimmed by 2 bases and the J gene end by 5 bases; junction bases not matched to a gene: 2. The CDR3 region has the DNA TGTGCCAGCAGTTTAATAGCGGGAGGGCACAATGAGCAGTTCTTC. Translated: CASSLIAGGHNEQFF.

The rearrangement joins TRBV2 to TRBJ1-2; TRBD1 agrees at 9 bases. There are 16 residues in the CDR3. Germline assignment: CDR1 SNHLY and CDR2 FYNNEI. After removal of 3 bases from V and 3 bases from J, the junction contained 8 bases not matched to a gene. The CDR3 protein is CASSDTGGGGYYGYTF. The CDR3 DNA is TGTGCCAGCAGTGATACAGGGGGCGGAGGTTACTATGGCTACACCTTC.

This rearrangement joins TRBV28 to TRBJ2-3; a possible D gene is TRBD2 (6 bases). Trimming cost V 6 bases and J 0 bases, with 10 bases left between them. This CDR3 spans 14 amino acids. From germline, CDR1 is MDHEN and CDR2 SYDVKM. The CDR3 region has the DNA TGTGCCAGCAGCACTAGCTGGAGCACAGATACGCAGTATTTT. It encodes CASSTSWSTDTQYF. Drawing the rest from reference TRBV28 and TRBJ2-3, the complete variable domain is DVKVTQSSRYLVKRTGEKVFLECVQDMDHENMFWYRQDPGLGLRLIYFSYDVKMKEKGDIPEGYSVSREKKERFSLILESASTNQTSMYLCASSTSWSTDTQYFGPGTRLTVL.

This clone has just a few counts. This chain links TRBV6-5 with TRBJ1-5, with a possible D match to TRBD1 (6 bases). CDR3 length equals 15 residues. Trimming stripped 6 bases from V and 6 bases from J, with 18 bases between. CDR1 and CDR2 (germline): MNHEY, SVGAGI. The CDR3 DNA reads as TGTGCCAGCAGGACCGGGACATCAACGGGTCAGCCCCAGCATTTT. Amino acid sequence: CASRTGTSTGQPQHF.

In its sample, this clone was seen once. The genes are TRBV5-8 and TRBJ2-2; D is unresolved. Germline V CDR1 and CDR2: SGHTS, YDEGEE. CDR3 length: 12 residues. Trimming shortened V by 6 bases and J by 7 bases, and 10 bases separated the two germline ends. CDR3 protein: CASKRPGGELFF. The CDR3 DNA reads TGTGCCAGCAAGAGGCCGGGCGGGGAGCTGTTTTTT.